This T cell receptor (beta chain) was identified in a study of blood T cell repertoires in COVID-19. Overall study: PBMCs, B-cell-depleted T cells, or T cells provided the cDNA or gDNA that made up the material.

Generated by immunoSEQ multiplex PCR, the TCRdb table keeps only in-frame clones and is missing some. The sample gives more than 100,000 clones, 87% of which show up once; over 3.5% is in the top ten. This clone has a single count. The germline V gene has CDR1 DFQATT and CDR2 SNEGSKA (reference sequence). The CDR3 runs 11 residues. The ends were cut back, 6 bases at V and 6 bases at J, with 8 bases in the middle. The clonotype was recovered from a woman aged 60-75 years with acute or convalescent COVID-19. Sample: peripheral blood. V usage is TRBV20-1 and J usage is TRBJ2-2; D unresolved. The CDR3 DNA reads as TGCAGTGCCCCCGAGGCCGGGGAGCTGTTTTTT. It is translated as CSAPEAGELFF.